The next 23 T cell receptor beta chains were all read from a single sample in a study of cytomegalovirus exposure and HLA in healthy donors. With 60 Vbeta and 13 Jbeta primers, the PCR was carried out. Only in-frame clones appear in the TCRdb table, and some are missing; sequencing was by immunoSEQ multiplex PCR. The profile shows more than 110,000 clones, about 82% of them singletons. Sequencing was performed on PBMCs. All receptors derive from a man aged 25 to 45 in good health and CMV-seronegative.

V is TRBV7-8 and J is TRBJ2-7, with a weak D call TRBD1 (5 bases). Per the germline V gene, CDR1 is SGHVS and CDR2 is FQNEAQ. The V and J ends lost 4 bases and 1 base respectively, with 23 bases between them. The CDR3 contains 18 residues. The CDR3 DNA sequence: TGTGCCAGCAGCTCACCGGGTCAGGGTTCAAAACCTTCCTACGAGCAGTACTTC. It encodes CASSSPGQGSKPSYEQYF.

CDR3 nucleotide sequence: TGCGCCAGCAGGGCGGGAGGAAGAAATGAGCAGTTCTTC. Translating gives CASRAGGRNEQFF. The J gene is TRBJ2-1, the V gene TRBV5-1; 8 bases map to TRBD2. After removal of 5 bases from V and 7 bases from J, the junction contained 5 bases not matched to a gene. The CDR3 contains 13 residues. Germline V gene data show CDR1 as SGHRS and CDR2 as YFSETQ.

Here the CDR3 DNA reads TGCGCCAGCAGCCCCCACTGGTCACAAGCTTTCTTT. This codes for CASSPHWSQAFF. The chain uses TRBV5-1 and TRBJ1-1, with D unclear. Trimming pared 4 bases from V and 9 bases from J, leaving 13 bases between. Germline V gene data show CDR1 as SGHRS and CDR2 as YFSETQ. This CDR3 region has 12 residues.

The J gene is TRBJ2-5, the V gene TRBV12-5, with TRBD2 matching over 11 bases. CDR1 and CDR2 from the germline V gene are LGHNT and FRNRAP. Germline trimming cut 0 bases from V and 2 bases from J; bases unmatched to any gene: 5. The CDR3 contains 17 residues. The CDR3 coding sequence is TGTGCTAGTGGTTTGGTCCTAGCGGGGGGCCAACAAGAGACCCAGTACTTC. This encodes CASGLVLAGGQQETQYF. Drawing the rest from reference TRBV12-5 and TRBJ2-5, the complete variable domain is DARVTQTPRHKVTEMGQEVTMRCQPILGHNTVFWYRQTMMQGLELLAYFRNRAPLDDSGMPKDRFSAEMPDATLATLKIQPSEPRDSAVYFCASGLVLAGGQQETQYFGPGTRLLVL.

The table lists this clone with a few counts. V usage is TRBV7-9 and J usage is TRBJ2-3, with 9 bases identical to TRBD2. Germline-derived CDR1 and CDR2 are SEHNR and FQNEAQ (reference sequence). V lost 4 bases and J lost 4; bases outside the gene matches: 3. The CDR3 has 14 residues. CDR3 sequence: CASSSAGGSDTQYF. CDR3 DNA: TGTGCCAGCAGCTCCGCGGGGGGGTCAGATACGCAGTATTTT.

J is TRBJ2-3 and V is TRBV27; TRBD2 aligns across 11 bases. CDR3 size: 17 residues. J was trimmed by 4 bases and V by 2 bases; bases with no gene match: 8. The germline V gene has CDR1 MNHEY and CDR2 SMNVEV (reference sequence). In DNA, the CDR3 is TGTGCCAGCAGTTTAAGGTCTAGCGGGAGGAGCGCAGATACGCAGTATTTT. Encoded protein: CASSLRSSGRSADTQYF.

This clone was counted once. The V gene is TRBV10-1, the J gene TRBJ1-5; 10 bases fit TRBD1. The CDR3 is 16 residues long. Germline CDR1 and CDR2: WNHNN and SYGVQD (reference sequence). Germline trimming cut 2 bases from V and 4 bases from J; bases unmatched to any gene: 5. CDR3 residues: CASSEGAGQGNQPQHF. The CDR3 bases are TGCGCCAGCAGTGAGGGAGCGGGACAGGGGAATCAGCCCCAGCATTTT.

The V gene is TRBV7-6, the J gene TRBJ2-6, with 10 bases matching TRBD1. Per the germline V gene, CDR1 is SGHVS and CDR2 is FNYEAQ. V lost 5 bases and J lost 1; bases outside the gene matches: 5. The CDR3 totals 17 residues. The CDR3 bases are TGTGCCAGCAGCCTCCGACAGGGGGCTTCTGGGGCCAACGTCCTGACTTTC. Its translation is CASSLRQGASGANVLTF.

The CDR3 region has the DNA TGTGCCACCAGCGGTCAGGGCTATGGCTACACCTTC. Amino acid sequence: CATSGQGYGYTF. This chain connects TRBV15 to TRBJ1-2; D is perhaps TRBD1 (5 bases). V was cut by 5 bases and J by 4 bases, with 8 bases left in between. Germline CDR1 LNHNV, CDR2 YYDKDF (reference sequence). This CDR3 is built from 12 residues.

The CDR3 reads CASSPGDRGHSGNTIYF. The CDR3 bases are TGTGCCAGCAGCCCTGGGGACAGGGGGCATTCTGGAAACACCATATATTTT. The V and J genes are TRBV28 and TRBJ1-3; 12 bases agree with TRBD1. Germline CDR1 reads MDHEN; CDR2 reads SYDVKM. V was pared by 6 bases and J by 1 base, with 7 bases of the junction left unmatched. CDR3 length: 17 residues.

The chain joins TRBV5-4 to TRBJ2-2; TRBD1 matches 8 bases. CDR3 length: 14 residues. Per germline, CDR1 SGHNT and CDR2 YYREEE (reference sequence). With 1 base clipped from V and 7 bases from J, the junction kept 3 bases outside the gene matches. CDR3 protein: CASSLTDRVGELFF. The DNA of the CDR3 is TGTGCCAGCAGCTTGACGGACAGGGTCGGGGAGCTGTTTTTT.

In the case of this clone: Distinct nucleotide sequences in the sample also encode this CDR3. The rearrangement joins TRBV6-5 to TRBJ2-3; TRBD2 matches 9 bases. The length of the CDR3 is 15 residues. Germline values: CDR1 MNHEY, CDR2 SVGAGI. J lost 5 bases, V lost 2 bases, and 5 bases had no gene match. CDR3 DNA sequence: TGTGCCAGCAGTTACGTAGCGGGAGAGGGAGATACGCAGTATTTT. Encoded protein: CASSYVAGEGDTQYF.

V gene TRBV6-5 combines with J gene TRBJ2-7; 10 bases agree with TRBD2. CDR3 length equals 14 residues. Germline loops: CDR1 MNHEY, CDR2 SVGAGI. Trimming removed 7 bases from V and 2 bases from J; junction bases left unmatched: 5. The CDR3 reads CASKTSGGAYEQYF. CDR3 bases: TGTGCCAGCAAGACAAGCGGGGGGGCCTACGAGCAGTACTTC.

The rearrangement joins TRBV27 to TRBJ1-1; D might be TRBD1 (6 bases). V was cut by 2 bases and J by 4 bases, with 14 bases left in between. Germline loops: CDR1 MNHEY, CDR2 SMNVEV (reference sequence). CDR3 size: 15 residues. The CDR3 nucleotides read TGTGCCAGCAGTTTAGGGAGCAGGGGAAGCACTGAAGCTTTCTTT. Its translation: CASSLGSRGSTEAFF.

The rearrangement links TRBV5-1 to TRBJ2-5; D is undetermined. The length of the CDR3 is 15 residues. Germline lookup yields CDR1 SGHRS and CDR2 YFSETQ. V shed 0 bases and J shed 4 bases, with 13 bases lying between them. CDR3 DNA sequence: TGCGCCAGCAGCTTGGTGCCAGCTAGTACAGAGACCCAGTACTTC. Translating it yields CASSLVPASTETQYF.

The chain carries TRBV11-3 and TRBJ2-7; 8 positions match TRBD2. Germline CDR1 is SGHNT and CDR2 is YENEEA. V trimming: 3 bases; J trimming: 5 bases; junction bases outside the gene matches: 12. The CDR3 runs 16 residues. DNA for the CDR3: TGTGCCAGCAGCTTTTCAGCCGGCGGGAGGTCGGACGAGCAGTACTTC. Residues: CASSFSAGGRSDEQYF.

The chain employs TRBV7-3 and TRBJ2-3; 9 bases fit TRBD1. The CDR3 length is 16 residues. Germline CDR1 and CDR2: SGHTA and FQGTGA. V lost 2 bases to trimming and J lost 3 bases; unmatched junction nucleotides: 6. The CDR3: CASSLSHRGRTDTQYF. The DNA of the CDR3 is TGTGCCAGCAGCTTATCCCACAGGGGGCGTACAGATACGCAGTATTTT.

The chain links TRBV30 to TRBJ2-1; D is possibly TRBD2 (5 bases). CDR3 length: 15 amino acids. Germline V CDR1 and CDR2: GTSNPN, SVGIG (reference sequence). V was pared by 0 bases and J by 9 bases, with 18 bases between. The CDR3 bases are TGTGCCTGGAGTGTGTACTGGACTCCCAAGGGTGAGCAGTTCTTC. Its translation: CAWSVYWTPKGEQFF. Complete variable domain (other parts from reference TRBV30 and TRBJ2-1): SQTIHQWPATLVQPVGSPLSLECTVEGTSNPNLYWYRQAAGRGLQLLFYSVGIGQISSEVPQNLSASRPQDRQFILSSKKLLLSDSGFYLCAWSVYWTPKGEQFFGPGTRLTVL.

The chain joins TRBV11-2 to TRBJ2-7; D gene uncertain. There are 15 residues in the CDR3. V gave up 1 base and J gave up 0 bases, with 10 bases separating them. Germline loops: CDR1 SGHAT, CDR2 FQNNGV. CDR3 nucleotides: TGTGCCAGCAGCTTAGTCCCCCAGATCTCCTACGAGCAGTACTTC. Its translation is CASSLVPQISYEQYF.

This clone appeared a few times. The V gene is TRBV10-3, the J gene TRBJ1-2; 7 positions agree with TRBD1. J lost 4 bases, V lost 0 bases, and 2 bases had no gene match. The CDR3 is 14 residues long. CDR1 is ENHRY and CDR2 is SYGVKD in the germline V gene. The CDR3 nucleotides read TGTGCCATCAGTGAGTCGTCAGGGGGCTATGGCTACACCTTC. Translating gives CAISESSGGYGYTF.

This clone was found a few times. The V and J genes are TRBV10-2 and TRBJ1-1; the match to TRBD1 covers 8 bases. CDR3 size: 16 residues. Germline lookup yields CDR1 WSHSY and CDR2 SAAADI. J lost 2 bases, V lost 7 bases, and 12 bases had no gene match. The CDR3: CASTTRTGLLNTEAFF. CDR3 nucleotide sequence: TGCGCCAGCACTACCCGGACAGGGTTGCTAAACACTGAAGCTTTCTTT.

The chain recombines TRBV6-5 with TRBJ1-2; TRBD1 is a possible D gene (5 bases). This CDR3 has 16 amino acids. The germline V and J ends were trimmed by 2 bases and 4 bases, with 17 bases remaining between them. Germline V gives CDR1 MNHEY, CDR2 SVGAGI. The CDR3 sequence is CASSYSTVQGIYGYTF. The CDR3 bases are TGTGCCAGCAGTTACAGTACCGTGCAGGGAATCTATGGCTACACCTTC.

This sequence joins TRBV7-9 and TRBJ2-3, with D tentatively TRBD2 (5 bases). The CDR3 spans 17 residues. Per germline, CDR1 SEHNR and CDR2 FQNEAQ (reference sequence). Trimming pared 2 bases from V and 4 bases from J, leaving 19 bases between. CDR3 DNA: TGTGCCAGCAGCTTATCCCGGGGTGGGATTTGGTCAGATACGCAGTATTTT. Translating it yields CASSLSRGGIWSDTQYF.